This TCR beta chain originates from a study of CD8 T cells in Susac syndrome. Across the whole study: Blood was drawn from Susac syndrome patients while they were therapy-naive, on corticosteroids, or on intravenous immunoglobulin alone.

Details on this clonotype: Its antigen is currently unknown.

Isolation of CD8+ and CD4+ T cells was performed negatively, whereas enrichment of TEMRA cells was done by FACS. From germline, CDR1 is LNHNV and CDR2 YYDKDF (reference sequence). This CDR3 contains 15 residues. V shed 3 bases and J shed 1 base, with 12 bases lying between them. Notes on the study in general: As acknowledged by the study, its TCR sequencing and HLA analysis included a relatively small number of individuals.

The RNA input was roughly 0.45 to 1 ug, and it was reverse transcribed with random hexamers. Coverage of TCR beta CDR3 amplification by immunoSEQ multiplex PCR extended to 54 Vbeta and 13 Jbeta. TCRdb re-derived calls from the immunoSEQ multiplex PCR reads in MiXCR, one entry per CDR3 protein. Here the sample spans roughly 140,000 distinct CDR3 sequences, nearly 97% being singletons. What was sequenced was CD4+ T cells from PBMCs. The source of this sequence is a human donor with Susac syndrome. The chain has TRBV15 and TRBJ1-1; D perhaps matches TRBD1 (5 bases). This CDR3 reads CATSRPGTENTEAFF. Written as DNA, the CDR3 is TGTGCCACCAGCAGGCCCGGGACGGAGAACACTGAAGCTTTCTTT. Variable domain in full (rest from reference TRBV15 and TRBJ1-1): DAMVIQNPRYQVTQFGKPVTLSCSQTLNHNVMYWYQQKSSQAPKLLFHYYDKDFNNEADTPDNFQSRRPNTSFCFLDIRSPGLGDTAMYLCATSRPGTENTEAFFGQGTRLTVV.